The clone carrying this T cell receptor (beta chain) showed up just a few times. Its antigen remains unidentified. Systemic immunosuppression or autoimmune disease history was grounds to exclude patients. Baseline was the first blood sampling point, followed by cycle 4 day 1 and cycle 7 day 1. The data stem from a study of OX40 agonist ivuxolimab in advanced cancers. Germline V CDR1 and CDR2: MNHNS, SASEGT. V was trimmed by 3 bases and J by 7 bases, leaving 7 bases between them. The CDR3 has 11 amino acids. Study observations and caveats: On average, CD8+ T cells had more expanded clones than CD4+.

Generated by immunoSEQ multiplex PCR, the TCRdb table keeps only in-frame clones and is missing some. The sample carries about 53,000 clones, 88% recorded once. The specimen comprised CD4+ or CD8+ T cells sorted from blood, sampled in a trial of the OX40 agonist ivuxolimab. This rearrangement joins TRBV6-1 to TRBJ2-7; no clear D. This receptor was identified in an adult with an advanced solid tumor such as melanoma, head and neck, liver or kidney cancer. This CDR3 reads CASSDAAEQYF. DNA for the CDR3: TGTGCCAGCAGTGATGCTGCGGAGCAGTACTTC.